This T cell receptor beta chain was recorded in a study of T cell changes during pregnancy in multiple sclerosis. Produced via immunoSEQ multiplex PCR; TCRdb's table is partial and in-frame only. The data contain approximately 50,000 clones, around 92% of them singletons. Germline-derived CDR1 and CDR2 are MNHEY and SVGAGI. V lost 8 bases to trimming and J lost 2 bases, with 15 bases between them. The CDR3 consists of 15 residues. The origin of this receptor is a female donor with multiple sclerosis, enrolled in a pregnancy study. The sample consisted of CD4+ T cells from peripheral blood mononuclear cells, taken in the third trimester of pregnancy. The rearrangement links TRBV6-5 to TRBJ2-2; D remains ambiguous. DNA for the CDR3: TGTGCCAGCCGCTTTTTGCGGATAAACACCGGGGAGCTGTTTTTT. Translation: CASRFLRINTGELFF.